The clone carrying this T cell receptor beta chain was counted at least ten times. Its antigen is as yet unknown. There are 16 residues in the CDR3. Trimming at V came to 2 bases and at J to 4 bases, leaving 7 bases not matched to a gene. CDR1 and CDR2 from the germline V gene are SGHTA and FQGNSA. This sample stems from a study of CD8 T cells in ankylosing spondylitis. General observations from the study: Roughly eight highly homologous variants made up a TCR beta motif, and this motif appeared characteristic of ankylosing spondylitis blood. Significant enrichment of disease-linked clones was reported in matched ankylosing spondylitis synovial fluid. Some of the motif variants had earlier been found in reactive arthritis patients' fluid and blood.

Generation of TCR beta libraries employed quantitative 5'-RACE incorporating molecular barcodes. TCRdb reanalysed the 5' RACE reads using MiXCR and keeps one entry per CDR3 protein. The profile shows 150,000 to 200,000 distinct CDR3 sequences, roughly 13% of them singletons. The sequence came from a female donor with ankylosing spondylitis or in good health (not recorded which). The specimen sequenced was blood, either unsorted or a sorted T cell fraction (not recorded which). The chain is built from TRBV7-2 and TRBJ2-1, with TRBD1 identical over 8 bases. The CDR3 reads CASSLQSGQGYNEQFF. The DNA for the CDR3 is TGTGCCAGCAGCTTACAGTCAGGACAGGGTTACAATGAGCAGTTCTTC.